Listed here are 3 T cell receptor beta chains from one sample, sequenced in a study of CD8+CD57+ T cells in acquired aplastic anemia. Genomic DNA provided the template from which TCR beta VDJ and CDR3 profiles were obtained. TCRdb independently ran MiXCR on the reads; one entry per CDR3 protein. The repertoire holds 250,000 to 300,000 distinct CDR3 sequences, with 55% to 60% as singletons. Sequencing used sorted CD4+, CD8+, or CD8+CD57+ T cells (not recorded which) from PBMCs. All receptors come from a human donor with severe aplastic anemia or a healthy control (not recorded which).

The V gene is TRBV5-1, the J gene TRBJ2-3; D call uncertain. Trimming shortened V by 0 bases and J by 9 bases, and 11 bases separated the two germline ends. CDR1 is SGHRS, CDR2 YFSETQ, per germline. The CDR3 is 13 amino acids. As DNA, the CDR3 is TGCGCCAGCAGCTTGGAAGCTCAGTCCACGCAGTATTTT. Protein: CASSLEAQSTQYF.

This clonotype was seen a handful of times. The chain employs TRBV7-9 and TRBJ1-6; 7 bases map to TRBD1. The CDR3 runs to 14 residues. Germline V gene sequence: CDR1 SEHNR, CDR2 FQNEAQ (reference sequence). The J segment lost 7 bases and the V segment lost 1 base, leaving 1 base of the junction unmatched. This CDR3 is CASSLGTGNSPLHF. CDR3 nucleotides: TGTGCCAGCAGCTTAGGGACAGGCAATTCACCCCTCCACTTT.

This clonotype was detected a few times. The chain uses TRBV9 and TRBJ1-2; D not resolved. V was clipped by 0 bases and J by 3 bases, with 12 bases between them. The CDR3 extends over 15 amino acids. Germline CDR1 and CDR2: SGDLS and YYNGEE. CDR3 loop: CASSVDVGSDYGYTF. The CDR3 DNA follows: TGTGCCAGCAGCGTAGATGTGGGGAGTGACTATGGCTACACCTTC.